The 6 T cell receptor beta chains given below trace back to one sample, sequenced in a study of spatial heterogeneity in lung cancer. As for time point: blood at routine non-recurrence follow-up after resection. Tumor, nontumor lung or frozen PBMC supplied whole RNA that was sequenced unsorted. TCRdb fed the 5' RACE reads into MiXCR, producing one record per CDR3 protein. Among 95,000 to 130,000 distinct CDR3 sequences listed, 9.5% to 15% were seen once. Sequencing used PBMCs, obtained at follow-up. These receptors all stem from a male donor with early-stage non-small cell lung cancer.

The sample holds many counts of this clonotype. The chain links TRBV5-1 to TRBJ2-1; D ambiguous. Trimming took 5 bases from V and 1 from J, leaving 13 bases between them. Germline-derived CDR1 and CDR2 are SGHRS and YFSETQ. The length of the CDR3 is 15 residues. The CDR3: CASSRAMGSYNEQFF. The DNA for the CDR3 is TGCGCCAGCAGTCGCGCCATGGGGTCCTACAATGAGCAGTTCTTC.

The sample holds a few counts of this clonotype. J is TRBJ2-3 and V is TRBV20-1; D might be TRBD2 (6 bases). The CDR3 contains 15 residues. Trimming left V 0 bases short and J 1 base short, with 11 bases between. Germline V gene sequence: CDR1 DFQATT, CDR2 SNEGSKA (reference sequence). Here the CDR3 DNA reads TGCAGTGCTAGAGAATCTAGCGTGGGCACAGATACGCAGTATTTT. Residues: CSARESSVGTDTQYF.

In its sample, this clonotype was seen many times. The V and J genes are TRBV12-3 or TRBV12-4 and TRBJ2-5; no clear D gene. V was cut by 7 bases and J by 10 bases, with 13 bases left in between. The CDR3 spans 11 residues. CDR3 residues: CASTQKRDQYF. CDR3 sequence (DNA): TGTGCCAGCACTCAGAAGAGAGACCAGTACTTC.

As DNA, the CDR3 is TGTGCCAGCAGTCAGGACAGGAAAAATGAGCAGTTCTTC. This gives the protein CASSQDRKNEQFF. J is TRBJ2-1 and V is TRBV12-3 or TRBV12-4; 7 positions agree with TRBD1. Unmatched junction bases numbered 5, after V lost 5 bases and J lost 7 bases. The CDR3 length is 13 residues.

This clonotype was seen many times. This chain links TRBV10-3 with TRBJ2-7, with D perhaps TRBD1 or TRBD2 (5 bases each). CDR3 size: 13 residues. Germline V gives CDR1 ENHRY, CDR2 SYGVKD. V lost 4 bases and J 4 bases, leaving 11 bases between the germline ends. The CDR3 sequence: CAISGGDRYEQYF. The CDR3 region has the DNA TGTGCCATCAGTGGAGGGGATAGGTACGAGCAGTACTTC.

Of note for this clonotype: It may be a read error: a sequence one base away is much more abundant. CDR3 DNA: TGCGCCAGCAGCTTGGAGGCAGGGGCCCGGCCTTACAATGAGCAGTTCTTC. Translating it yields CASSLEAGARPYNEQFF. V gene TRBV5-1 combines with J gene TRBJ2-1, with D possibly TRBD1 on 6 matching bases. Deletions cut 0 bases from V and 4 bases from J, with 17 bases between. This CDR3 is 17 amino acids long. The germline gives CDR1 SGHRS, CDR2 YFSETQ.